This T cell receptor (beta chain) was profiled in a study of shared clonotypes between healthy human individuals. Naive CD8 isolation took CD45RO-negative cells positively selected for CCR7 and excluded terminally differentiated effector memory CD45RA+ cells. TCRdb's table, derived via immunoSEQ multiplex PCR, lists solely in-frame clones and lacks some. This table holds about 680,000 clones, under 95% found once. Sequencing was performed on naive CD8+ T cells sorted from blood. This clonotype originated in a man aged 30 to 45 in good health.

CDR3 loop: CASKGSYGYTF. In DNA form, the CDR3 reads TGTGCCAGCAAAGGGAGCTATGGCTACACCTTC. The V and J genes are TRBV7-9 and TRBJ1-2; D not certain. The CDR3 totals 11 residues. Trimming removed 7 bases at V and 4 bases at J, with 7 bases between. Germline values: CDR1 SEHNR, CDR2 FQNEAQ (reference sequence).